These 20 T cell receptor beta chains originate from one sample sequenced in a study of control samples from healthy donors and cancer patients. Using immunoSEQ multiplex PCR, the repertoire was profiled, and TCRdb retains in-frame clones only, with some absent. The data show roughly 100,000 clones, around 90% seen once. The sample consisted of blood. These TCRs come from a human donor in good health. The donor label of this sample is uncertain.

The J gene is TRBJ2-5, the V gene TRBV28, with D possibly matching TRBD2 (5 bases). This CDR3 has 14 residues. The V end was cut by 10 bases, the J end by 4 bases, with 19 bases between. In germline, CDR1 is MDHEN, CDR2 SYDVKM. CDR3 protein: CATENTGERETQYF. CDR3 bases: TGTGCCACCGAAAACACTGGGGAGCGAGAGACCCAGTACTTC.

The chain is built from TRBV12-5 and TRBJ2-3; no firm D call. Trimming pared 5 bases from V and 2 bases from J, leaving 5 bases between. CDR1 and CDR2 (germline): LGHNT, FRNRAP. The CDR3 totals 12 residues. CDR3 sequence (DNA): TGTGCTAGTGGTATCGACACAGATACGCAGTATTTT. Its protein product is CASGIDTDTQYF.

CDR3 nucleotide sequence: TGCGCCAGCAGTGACTACCTAGATACGCAGTATTTT. This sequence encodes CASSDYLDTQYF. V gene TRBV10-1 combines with J gene TRBJ2-3; no definite D call. The CDR3 sequence is 12 residues long. CDR1 WNHNN and CDR2 SYGVQD come from the germline V gene (reference sequence). Trimming removed 3 bases at V and 5 bases at J, with 6 bases between.

This chain connects TRBV6-5 to TRBJ1-2; perhaps TRBD1 as D (5 bases). V was cut by 0 bases and J by 0 bases, with 8 bases left in between. Germline V CDR1 and CDR2: MNHEY, SVGAGI. The CDR3 is 15 residues long. CDR3 residues: CASSYSIQANYGYTF. CDR3 DNA: TGTGCCAGCAGTTACTCGATACAGGCTAACTATGGCTACACCTTC.

The rearrangement joins TRBV27 to TRBJ2-2; 11 nucleotides agree with TRBD1. Germline V gene data show CDR1 as MNHEY and CDR2 as SMNVEV (reference sequence). This CDR3 is 17 amino acids long. With 6 bases clipped from V and 4 bases from J, the junction kept 10 bases outside the gene matches. CDR3 sequence: CASSRGQGADLTGELFF. The CDR3 DNA reads as TGTGCCAGCAGCCGAGGACAGGGGGCAGATCTCACCGGGGAGCTGTTTTTT.

The DNA of the CDR3 is TGTGCCAGCAGTGTGGTAAGACAGGGGCATCAGCCCCAGCATTTT. It codes for CASSVVRQGHQPQHF. The J gene is TRBJ1-5, the V gene TRBV2; TRBD1 matches at 8 bases. Germline CDR1 and CDR2: SNHLY and FYNNEI. The trim removed 4 bases at V and 5 bases at J, leaving 7 bases unmatched. CDR3 length: 15 amino acids.

The V and J genes are TRBV29-1 and TRBJ1-5; D is unclear. The CDR3 sequence is 13 residues long. Trimming removed 4 bases from V and 1 base from J, with 8 bases in between. From germline, CDR1 is SQVTM and CDR2 ANQGSEA. In nucleotides, the CDR3 is TGCAGCGTTGTGATTTCCAGCAATCAGCCCCAGCATTTT. Residues: CSVVISSNQPQHF.

J is TRBJ2-3 and V is TRBV7-7; D remains unclear. CDR3 length: 14 residues. Germline values: CDR1 SSHAT, CDR2 FNYEAQ (reference sequence). Trimming stripped 5 bases from V and 2 bases from J, with 11 bases between. The CDR3 sequence is CASSLDTFTDTQYF. CDR3 in DNA: TGTGCCAGCAGCCTAGACACTTTCACAGATACGCAGTATTTT.

This chain connects TRBV13 to TRBJ2-3, with 8 bases identical to TRBD1. Losses at the gene ends were 1 base for V and 1 base for J; bases not matched to a gene: 1. This CDR3 region has 15 residues. The germline V gene encodes CDR1 PRHDT and CDR2 FYEKMQ (reference sequence). The CDR3 loop reads CASSLAQGGTDTQYF. The CDR3 DNA is TGTGCCAGCAGCTTAGCACAGGGGGGCACAGATACGCAGTATTTT.

The V gene is TRBV30, the J gene TRBJ2-5; tentative D call: TRBD1 (6 bases). This CDR3 is built from 12 residues. Per germline, CDR1 GTSNPN and CDR2 SVGIG (reference sequence). V dropped 2 bases and J dropped 5 bases, with 9 bases sitting between them. This chain's CDR3 is CAWSPGVETQYF. The CDR3, as DNA: TGTGCCTGGAGTCCAGGGGTGGAGACCCAGTACTTC.

The V call is TRBV5-4, the J call TRBJ2-5; D is possibly TRBD2 (7 bases). CDR1 is SGHNT and CDR2 is YYREEE in the germline V gene (reference sequence). V lost 4 bases and J lost 3, with 13 bases in between. The CDR3 loop spans 14 amino acids. CDR3 nucleotides: TGTGCCAGCAGCGAGGGGGGGAGAGAAGAGACCCAGTACTTC. Translated, it gives CASSEGGREETQYF.

The chain has TRBV6-5 and TRBJ1-6; 7 nucleotides line up with TRBD1. The CDR3 length is 14 residues. V lost 6 bases, J lost 5 bases, and 4 bases stayed unmatched. The germline gives CDR1 MNHEY, CDR2 SVGAGI. The CDR3, as DNA: TGTGCCAGCAGAACCGGGACAGATAATTCACCCCTCCACTTT. It encodes CASRTGTDNSPLHF.

The genes are TRBV5-8 and TRBJ2-7; 7 bases fit TRBD2. The CDR3 length is 14 residues. Trimming cost V 3 bases and J 9 bases; bases outside gene matches: 12. CDR1 and CDR2 (germline): SGHTS, YDEGEE. CDR3 sequence: CASSSRLARMGQYV. The DNA of the CDR3 is TGTGCCAGCAGCTCAAGACTAGCACGAATGGGGCAGTACGTC.

The chain recombines TRBV10-3 with TRBJ1-6, with 9 bases that match TRBD1. J gave up 10 bases and V 4 bases, and 14 bases lay outside the gene matches. The CDR3 loop spans 17 amino acids. Germline loops: CDR1 ENHRY, CDR2 SYGVKD. DNA of the CDR3: TGTGCCATCAGTGGGCCCCTGGGACAGGGACGACAATCACCCCTCCACTTT. It specifies CAISGPLGQGRQSPLHF.

This rearrangement joins TRBV5-8 to TRBJ2-2; 7 bases agree with TRBD2. Losses at the gene ends were 0 bases for V and 4 bases for J; bases not matched to a gene: 3. Germline assignment: CDR1 SGHTS and CDR2 YDEGEE. There are 15 residues in the CDR3. The DNA for the CDR3 is TGTGCCAGCAGCTTGGCGGGAGGTGGCACCGGGGAGCTGTTTTTT. The encoded protein is CASSLAGGGTGELFF.

The rearrangement links TRBV7-6 to TRBJ2-3; 11 bases are shared with TRBD1. V was clipped by 4 bases and J by 3 bases; unmatched bases: 15. Germline CDR1 and CDR2: SGHVS and FNYEAQ. The CDR3 covers 19 residues. This chain's CDR3 is CASSSPGTGGYSRTDTQYF. CDR3 nucleotide sequence: TGTGCCAGCAGCTCCCCCGGGACAGGGGGTTACAGTAGGACAGATACGCAGTATTTT.

The chain uses TRBV6-5 and TRBJ2-2, with D perhaps matching TRBD2 (5 bases). The CDR3 runs to 15 residues. The V end lost 0 bases, the J end lost 5 bases, and 10 bases lay between the germline ends. Germline V gene sequence: CDR1 MNHEY, CDR2 SVGAGI. The CDR3 reads CASSYSGWETGELFF. The CDR3 DNA is TGTGCCAGCAGTTACTCCGGCTGGGAGACCGGGGAGCTGTTTTTT.

The chain recombines TRBV7-9 with TRBJ2-1, with 12 bases fitting TRBD2. Germline V gives CDR1 SEHNR, CDR2 FQNEAQ (reference sequence). The CDR3 contains 16 residues. Unmatched junction bases numbered 4, after V lost 1 base and J lost 6 bases. This chain's CDR3 is CASSLVLAGGTNEQFF. DNA of the CDR3: TGTGCCAGCAGCTTAGTACTAGCGGGGGGCACCAATGAGCAGTTCTTC.

J is TRBJ2-5 and V is TRBV6-1; 8 bases line up with TRBD1. Per the germline V gene, CDR1 is MNHNS and CDR2 is SASEGT. The junction had 21 bases not matched to a gene; V was cut back by 1 base and J by 2 bases. The CDR3 is 21 residues long. CDR3 sequence: CASSEDSRGHLFKKDQETQYF. The CDR3 DNA sequence: TGTGCCAGCAGTGAAGATTCCAGGGGGCATTTGTTTAAAAAGGATCAAGAGACCCAGTACTTC.

The rearrangement uses TRBV19 and TRBJ1-6; D is perhaps TRBD1 (5 bases). Germline loops: CDR1 LNHDA, CDR2 SQIVND (reference sequence). The CDR3 is 16 residues long. The V end was cut by 8 bases, the J end by 0 bases, with 14 bases between. The CDR3 DNA sequence: TGTGCCAGTCACGCCAGGGAGATCTCCTATAATTCACCCCTCCACTTT. The encoded protein is CASHAREISYNSPLHF. Combining the CDR3 with reference TRBV19 and TRBJ1-6 gives the whole variable domain DGGITQSPKYLFRKEGQNVTLSCEQNLNHDAMYWYRQDPGQGLRLIYYSQIVNDFQKGDIAEGYSVSREKKESFPLTVTSAQKNPTAFYLCASHAREISYNSPLHFGNGTRLTVT.